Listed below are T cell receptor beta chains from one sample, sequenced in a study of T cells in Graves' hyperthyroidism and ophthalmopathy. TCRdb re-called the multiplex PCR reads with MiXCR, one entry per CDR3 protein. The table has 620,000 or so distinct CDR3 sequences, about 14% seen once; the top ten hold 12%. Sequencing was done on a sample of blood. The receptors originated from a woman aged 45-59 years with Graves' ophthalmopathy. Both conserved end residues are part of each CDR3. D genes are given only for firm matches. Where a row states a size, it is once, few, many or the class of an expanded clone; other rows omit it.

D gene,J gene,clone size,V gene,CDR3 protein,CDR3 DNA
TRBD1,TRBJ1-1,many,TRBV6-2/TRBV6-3,CASSFIRTGAAFNTEAFF,TGTGCCAGCAGTTTCATAAGGACAGGGGCCGCCTTTAACACTGAAGCTTTCTTT
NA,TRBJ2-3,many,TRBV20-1,CSASDLSSGTDTQYF,TGCAGTGCTAGTGATTTGTCCAGCGGCACAGATACGCAGTATTTT
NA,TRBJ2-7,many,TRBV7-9,CASSLGHLEQYF,TGTGCCAGCAGCTTGGGACATCTCGAGCAGTACTTC
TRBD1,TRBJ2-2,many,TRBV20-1,CSASSRGRGGELFF,TGCAGTGCTAGTAGCAGGGGGAGAGGCGGGGAGCTGTTTTTT
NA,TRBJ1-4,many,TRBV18,CASSPLARRDEKLFF,TGTGCCAGCTCACCTCTTGCACGGCGCGACGAAAAACTGTTTTTT
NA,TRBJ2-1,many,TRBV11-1,CASSLVRRDTIYNEQFF,TGTGCCAGCAGCTTAGTCCGCCGGGACACTATCTACAATGAGCAGTTCTTC
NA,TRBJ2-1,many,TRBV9,CASSVGGRGDEQFF,TGTGCCAGCAGCGTAGGCGGCCGCGGCGATGAGCAGTTCTTC
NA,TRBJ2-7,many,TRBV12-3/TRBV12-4,CASSRSGGTYEQYF,TGTGCCAGCAGTCGATCCGGAGGTACCTACGAGCAGTACTTC
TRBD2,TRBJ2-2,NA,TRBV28,CASRPLAANTGELFF,TGTGCCAGCAGACCTCTAGCGGCGAACACCGGGGAGCTGTTTTTT
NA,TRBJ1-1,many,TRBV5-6,CASSSGYSSWAEAFF,TGTGCCAGCAGCTCGGGCTACTCCAGTTGGGCTGAAGCTTTCTTT
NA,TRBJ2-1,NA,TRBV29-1,CSSRGGDNEQFF,TGCAGCTCAAGGGGGGGTGACAATGAGCAGTTCTTC
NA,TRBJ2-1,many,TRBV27,CASSFIGKDNEQFF,TGTGCCAGCAGTTTCATCGGGAAAGACAATGAGCAGTTCTTC
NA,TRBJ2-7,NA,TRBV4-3,CASSQVVQVPSSYEQYF,TGCGCCAGCAGCCAAGTCGTACAGGTTCCAAGCTCCTACGAGCAGTACTTC
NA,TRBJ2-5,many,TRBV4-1,CASSQDSGGGEETQYF,TGCGCCAGCAGCCAAGATTCCGGGGGAGGCGAAGAGACCCAGTACTTC
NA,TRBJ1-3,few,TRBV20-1,CSAGNTGSGNTIYF,TGCAGTGCTGGAAATACAGGGTCTGGAAACACCATATATTTT
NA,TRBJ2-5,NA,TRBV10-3,CAISFGGAVETQYF,TGTGCCATCAGTTTTGGGGGTGCGGTGGAGACCCAGTACTTC
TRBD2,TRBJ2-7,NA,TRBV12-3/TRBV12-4,CASSFFLSIAGGNEQYF,TGTGCCAGCAGTTTTTTCCTATCTATAGCGGGAGGGAACGAGCAGTACTTC
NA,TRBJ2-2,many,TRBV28,CASSSNIRDSSTGELFF,TGTGCCAGCAGTTCGAATATTCGGGACTCCTCCACCGGGGAGCTGTTTTTT
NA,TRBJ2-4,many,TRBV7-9,CASSPKETKNIQYF,TGTGCCAGCAGCCCTAAGGAGACCAAAAACATTCAGTACTTC
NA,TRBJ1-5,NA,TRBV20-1,CSARDKWVSGGHQPQHF,TGCAGTGCTAGAGATAAATGGGTTAGTGGGGGACATCAGCCCCAGCATTTT
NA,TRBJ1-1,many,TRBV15,CATSRDRRARRPEAFF,TGTGCCACCAGCAGAGATAGGAGAGCCAGGAGGCCTGAAGCTTTCTTT
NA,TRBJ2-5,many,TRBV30,CAWSVVSQETQYF,TGTGCCTGGAGTGTCGTCAGTCAAGAGACCCAGTACTTC
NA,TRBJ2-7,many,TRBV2,CASSEWEDRAYEQYF,TGTGCCAGCAGTGAATGGGAGGACCGAGCCTACGAGCAGTACTTC
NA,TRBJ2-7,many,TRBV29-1,CSVALRTRSYEQYF,TGCAGCGTTGCACTGCGAACTCGCTCCTACGAGCAGTACTTC
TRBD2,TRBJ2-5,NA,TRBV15,CATSPASGRAGETQYF,TGTGCCACCAGCCCGGCTAGCGGGAGGGCCGGGGAGACCCAGTACTTC
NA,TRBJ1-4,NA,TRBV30,CACLDEKLFF,TGTGCCTGTCTTGATGAAAAACTGTTTTTT
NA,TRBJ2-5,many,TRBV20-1,CSAGDAGLPGETQYF,TGCAGTGCTGGAGACGCGGGATTACCCGGAGAGACCCAGTACTTC
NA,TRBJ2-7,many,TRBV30,CAWSVAGTSYEQYF,TGTGCCTGGAGTGTGGCAGGGACCTCCTACGAGCAGTACTTC
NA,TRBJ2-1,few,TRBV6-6,CASSYVGRGHEQFF,TGTGCCAGCAGTTACGTCGGGAGAGGGCATGAGCAGTTCTTC
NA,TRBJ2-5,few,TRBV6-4,CASSDSSLAVYCQYF,TGTGCCAGCAGTGACTCGAGCCTAGCCGTCTACTGTCAGTACTTC
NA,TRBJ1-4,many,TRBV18,CASSPLVGNEKLFF,TGTGCCAGCTCACCACTTGTGGGAAACGAAAAACTGTTTTTT
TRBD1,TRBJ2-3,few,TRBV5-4,CASSPGGASTDTQYF,TGTGCCAGCAGCCCAGGGGGAGCGTCCACAGATACGCAGTATTTT
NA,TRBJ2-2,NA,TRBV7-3,CASSDSRSGQNTGELFF,TGTGCCAGCAGCGATTCCCGGTCGGGACAGAACACCGGGGAGCTGTTTTTT
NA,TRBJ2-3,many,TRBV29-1,CSGEITDTQYF,TGCAGCGGAGAGATCACAGATACGCAGTATTTT
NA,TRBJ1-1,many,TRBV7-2,CASSPTRGNTEAFF,TGTGCCAGCAGCCCAACCAGGGGGAACACTGAAGCTTTCTTT
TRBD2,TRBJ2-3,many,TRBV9,CASSAGLAGSTDTQYF,TGTGCCAGCAGCGCGGGACTAGCGGGTAGCACAGATACGCAGTATTTT
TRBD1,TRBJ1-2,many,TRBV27,CASSLIGQVDSYGYTF,TGTGCCAGCAGTTTAATCGGACAGGTCGATAGCTATGGCTACACCTTC
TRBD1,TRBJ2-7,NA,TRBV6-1,CASSHRGNYNEQYF,TGTGCCAGCAGTCACAGGGGAAACTACAATGAGCAGTACTTC
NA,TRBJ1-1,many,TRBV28,CASSFMGTEAFF,TGTGCCAGCAGTTTTATGGGTACTGAAGCTTTCTTT
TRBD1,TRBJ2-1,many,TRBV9,CASSVRSGGDEQFF,TGTGCCAGCAGCGTACGCTCAGGGGGTGATGAGCAGTTCTTC
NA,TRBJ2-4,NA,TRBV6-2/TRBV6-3,CASSMGQKNIQYF,TGTGCCAGCAGCATGGGACAAAAAAACATTCAGTACTTC
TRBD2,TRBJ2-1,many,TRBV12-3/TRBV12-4,CASSGGAGRSYNEQFF,TGTGCCAGCAGTGGAGGAGCGGGACGCTCCTACAATGAGCAGTTCTTC
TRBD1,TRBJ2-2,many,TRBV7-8,CASSPLGGQGAGELFF,TGTGCCAGCAGCCCGTTAGGTGGACAGGGGGCCGGGGAGCTGTTTTTT
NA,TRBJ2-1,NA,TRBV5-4,CASSLEVLRVNEQFF,TGTGCCAGCAGCTTGGAGGTACTGAGGGTCAATGAGCAGTTCTTC
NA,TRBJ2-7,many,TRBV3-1,CASSSRDDGEQYF,TGTGCCAGCAGCTCCCGGGACGACGGCGAGCAGTACTTC
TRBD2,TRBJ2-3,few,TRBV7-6,CASSVLAGGSTDTQYF,TGTGCCAGCAGCGTCCTAGCGGGAGGGAGCACAGATACGCAGTATTTT